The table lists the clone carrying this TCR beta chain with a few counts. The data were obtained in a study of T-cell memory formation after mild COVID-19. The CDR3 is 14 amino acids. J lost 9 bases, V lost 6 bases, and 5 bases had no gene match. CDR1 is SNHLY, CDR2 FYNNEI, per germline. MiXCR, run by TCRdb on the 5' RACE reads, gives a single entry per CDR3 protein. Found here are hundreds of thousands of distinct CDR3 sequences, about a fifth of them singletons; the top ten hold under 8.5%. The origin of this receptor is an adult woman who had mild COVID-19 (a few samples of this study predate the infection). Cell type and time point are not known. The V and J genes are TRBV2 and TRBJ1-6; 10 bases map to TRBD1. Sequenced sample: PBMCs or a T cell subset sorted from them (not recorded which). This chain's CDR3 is CASSQGTGVSPLHF. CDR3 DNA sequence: TGTGCCAGCAGCCAAGGGACAGGGGTTTCACCCCTCCACTTT.